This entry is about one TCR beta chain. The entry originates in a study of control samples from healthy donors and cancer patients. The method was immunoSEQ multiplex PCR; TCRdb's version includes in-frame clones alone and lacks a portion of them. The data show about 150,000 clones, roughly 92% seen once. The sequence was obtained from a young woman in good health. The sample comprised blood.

CDR3 protein: CAASERIGELFF. The CDR3 DNA reads as TGTGCCGCGTCGGAGCGTATCGGGGAGCTGTTTTTT. The V and J genes are TRBV7-2 and TRBJ2-2; D unresolved. From germline, CDR1 is SGHTA and CDR2 FQGNSA. V dropped 11 bases and J dropped 7 bases, with 14 bases sitting between them. The CDR3 consists of 12 residues.